A single sample is the source of the 6 T cell receptor beta chains below, sequenced in a study of T-cell reconstitution after alpha-beta-depleted transplantation in children. It was with unique molecular identifiers that the TCRbeta library was prepared. TCRdb re-called the PCR reads with MiXCR, one entry per CDR3 protein. Of more than 250,000 distinct CDR3 sequences in the sample, about 10% were seen once. The sequencing here drew on PBMCs from the stem cell graft donor, taken from the stem cell graft. Every receptor here comes from a human donor who donated a stem cell graft to a child with SCID.

This clonotype was detected a few times. The gene calls are TRBV10-2 and TRBJ1-2; 12 bases map to TRBD1. Germline loops: CDR1 WSHSY, CDR2 SAAADI. The CDR3 loop spans 16 amino acids. With 2 bases clipped from V and 3 bases from J, the junction kept 4 bases outside the gene matches. The CDR3 DNA reads TGCGCCAGCAGTGAGGGGACAGGGGGCTTAGACTATGGCTACACCTTC. Translating it yields CASSEGTGGLDYGYTF.

V gene TRBV12-1 combines with J gene TRBJ2-2; the table's D call, TRBD2, was not checked against the DNA. TRBV12-1 is marked as a pseudogene. The CDR3 runs 14 residues. The chain's CDR3 is CASSLRLLTGELLF. The CDR3 coding sequence is TGTGCCAGCAGCCTCCGACTACTCACCGGGGAGCTGCTTTTT.

This clonotype was found a few times. This sequence joins TRBV7-9 and TRBJ2-7; 8 nucleotides align to TRBD1. J gave up 2 bases and V 5 bases, and 11 bases lay outside the gene matches. The CDR3 loop spans 16 amino acids. Germline CDR1 reads SEHNR; CDR2 reads FQNEAQ (reference sequence). Here the CDR3 reads CASSPPRDRTTYEQYF. The CDR3 nucleotides read TGTGCCAGCAGCCCCCCACGGGACAGGACTACCTACGAGCAGTACTTC.

Many counts were recorded for this clonotype. CDR3 loop: CASSQDGFGTAQESYTF. In DNA form, the CDR3 reads TGTGCCAGCAGCCAAGATGGATTTGGGACAGCACAAGAAAGCTACACCTTC. This sequence joins TRBV14 and TRBJ1-2; 7 nucleotides match TRBD1. Germline CDR1 and CDR2: SGHDN and FVKESK. The length of the CDR3 is 17 residues. The V and J ends lost 0 bases and 9 bases, in that order; junction bases with no gene match: 16.

This chain joins TRBV3-1 and TRBJ2-2, with D unclear. Looked up from germline, CDR1 is LGHDT and CDR2 is YNNKEL (reference sequence). The CDR3 consists of 15 residues. Trimming cost V 0 bases and J 4 bases, with 9 bases left between them. The CDR3 DNA follows: TGTGCCAGCAGCCAAGATCTACTTCTCACCGGGGAGCTGTTTTTT. This gives the protein CASSQDLLLTGELFF.

This clonotype was seen a handful of times. V gene TRBV2 combines with J gene TRBJ2-3; maybe TRBD2 (6 bases). The CDR3 spans 15 residues. Trimming removed 1 base at V and 0 bases at J, with 8 bases between. Per the germline V gene, CDR1 is SNHLY and CDR2 is FYNNEI. DNA of the CDR3: TGTGCCAGCAGTGAAGAAGGGACTAGCACAGATACGCAGTATTTT. Protein: CASSEEGTSTDTQYF.